This is a list of T cell receptor beta chains from one sample in a study of vaccination effects on CD4 cells after COVID-19. These receptors have no known antigen. Measured with immunoSEQ multiplex PCR; TCRdb has only the in-frame clones, and not every one. The sample holds about 19,000 clones, about 70% seen once. This specimen was CD4+ T cells from PBMCs cultured with SARS-CoV-2 spike peptides, taken before COVID-19 vaccination. The receptors were sampled from a human donor who had a prior SARS-CoV-2 infection. The CDR3 runs from the conserved cysteine through the conserved F or W. A D gene is named only where the DNA matches it firmly. A clone size is listed for some rows: how often the clone was seen (once, few, many), or a class if it is expanded.

j_gene: TRBJ2-5; d_gene: TRBD1; v_gene: TRBV2; abundance: NA; CDR3aa: CASSRQGGETQYF; CDR3nt: TGTGCCAGCAGCCGACAGGGGGGAGAGACCCAGTACTTC
j_gene: TRBJ2-7; d_gene: NA; v_gene: TRBV4-1; abundance: few; CDR3aa: CASSQGSGRLTYEQYF; CDR3nt: TGCGCCAGCAGCCAAGGGTCGGGACGCCTCACCTACGAGCAGTACTTC
j_gene: TRBJ2-1; d_gene: NA; v_gene: TRBV19; abundance: NA; CDR3aa: CASSNPAETNEQFF; CDR3nt: TGTGCCAGTAGTAATCCAGCGGAGACCAATGAGCAGTTCTTC
j_gene: TRBJ1-4; d_gene: NA; v_gene: TRBV19; abundance: NA; CDR3aa: CASSLSHEKLFF; CDR3nt: TGTGCCAGTAGCCTTAGCCATGAAAAACTGTTTTTT
j_gene: TRBJ1-1; d_gene: NA; v_gene: TRBV6-6; abundance: NA; CDR3aa: CASTSRIEAFF; CDR3nt: TGTGCCAGCACCTCCAGAATTGAAGCTTTCTTT
j_gene: TRBJ2-2; d_gene: TRBD2; v_gene: TRBV10-1; abundance: NA; CDR3aa: CASSETRTSCTGELFF; CDR3nt: TGCGCCAGCAGTGAGACCCGGACTAGTTGCACCGGGGAGCTGTTTTTT
j_gene: TRBJ1-4; d_gene: NA; v_gene: TRBV5-1; abundance: NA; CDR3aa: CASSIDSYNEKLFF; CDR3nt: TGCGCCAGCAGCATAGACAGCTATAATGAAAAACTGTTTTTT
j_gene: TRBJ2-4; d_gene: NA; v_gene: TRBV4-1; abundance: NA; CDR3aa: CASSHRAGLAKNIQYF; CDR3nt: TGCGCCAGCAGCCACCGGGCGGGGCTAGCCAAAAACATTCAGTACTTC
j_gene: TRBJ2-3; d_gene: TRBD2; v_gene: TRBV2; abundance: NA; CDR3aa: CASRDLGLAGDTQYF; CDR3nt: TGTGCCAGCAGAGATTTGGGACTAGCGGGAGATACGCAGTATTTT
j_gene: TRBJ2-2; d_gene: NA; v_gene: TRBV5-4; abundance: NA; CDR3aa: CASSLAAGGGTGELFF; CDR3nt: TGTGCCAGCAGCTTGGCTGCAGGGGGGGGGACCGGGGAGCTGTTTTTT
j_gene: TRBJ2-7; d_gene: TRBD2; v_gene: TRBV14; abundance: NA; CDR3aa: CASSQGRLASYEQYF; CDR3nt: TGTGCCAGCAGCCAAGGGAGACTAGCTTCCTACGAGCAGTACTTC
j_gene: TRBJ2-7; d_gene: TRBD2; v_gene: TRBV6-1; abundance: NA; CDR3aa: CASSVGQGLAGPSYEQYF; CDR3nt: TGTGCCAGCAGTGTAGGACAGGGACTAGCGGGACCCTCCTACGAGCAGTACTTC
j_gene: TRBJ2-2; d_gene: TRBD2; v_gene: TRBV11-3; abundance: NA; CDR3aa: CASSLREGRGGELFF; CDR3nt: TGTGCCAGCAGCTTAAGGGAGGGCCGTGGCGGGGAGCTGTTTTTT
j_gene: TRBJ2-2; d_gene: NA; v_gene: TRBV7-9; abundance: NA; CDR3aa: CASSLSGAGELFF; CDR3nt: TGTGCCAGCAGCTTATCAGGGGCCGGGGAGCTGTTTTTT
j_gene: TRBJ2-4; d_gene: NA; v_gene: TRBV12-3/TRBV12-4; abundance: NA; CDR3aa: CASSGNPRNIQYF; CDR3nt: TGTGCCAGCAGTGGGAACCCCAGAAACATTCAGTACTTC
j_gene: TRBJ2-3; d_gene: NA; v_gene: TRBV7-2; abundance: NA; CDR3aa: CASSPGLGRGPFNTQYF; CDR3nt: TGTGCCAGCAGCCCCGGGTTGGGCAGGGGCCCATTTAATACGCAGTATTTT
j_gene: TRBJ1-1; d_gene: NA; v_gene: TRBV29-1; abundance: NA; CDR3aa: CSVVGQPNTEAFF; CDR3nt: TGCAGCGTCGTGGGGCAGCCAAACACTGAAGCTTTCTTT
j_gene: TRBJ2-3; d_gene: NA; v_gene: TRBV4-3; abundance: NA; CDR3aa: CASSQEVRTDTQYF; CDR3nt: TGCGCCAGCAGCCAAGAGGTCCGGACAGATACGCAGTATTTT
j_gene: TRBJ2-5; d_gene: NA; v_gene: TRBV18; abundance: NA; CDR3aa: CASSSGTPLKTQYF; CDR3nt: TGTGCCAGCTCATCAGGGACTCCGCTTAAGACCCAGTACTTC
j_gene: TRBJ1-2; d_gene: NA; v_gene: TRBV7-8; abundance: NA; CDR3aa: CASSPGRGLKFGYTF; CDR3nt: TGTGCCAGCAGCCCAGGCAGGGGCTTAAAGTTTGGCTACACCTTC
j_gene: TRBJ2-7; d_gene: TRBD1; v_gene: TRBV6-6; abundance: NA; CDR3aa: CASSQGTGYEQYF; CDR3nt: TGTGCCAGCAGTCAGGGGACAGGCTACGAGCAGTACTTC
j_gene: TRBJ2-1; d_gene: TRBD2; v_gene: TRBV5-1; abundance: NA; CDR3aa: CASSFTSGGAGEQFF; CDR3nt: TGCGCCAGCAGCTTTACTAGCGGGGGGGCAGGAGAGCAGTTCTTC
j_gene: TRBJ1-2; d_gene: NA; v_gene: TRBV19; abundance: few; CDR3aa: CASSLGGKGYGYTF; CDR3nt: TGTGCCAGTAGTCTGGGGGGAAAGGGCTATGGCTACACCTTC
j_gene: TRBJ1-1; d_gene: NA; v_gene: TRBV9; abundance: NA; CDR3aa: CASSVRGATEAFF; CDR3nt: TGTGCCAGCAGCGTAAGGGGAGCCACTGAAGCTTTCTTT
j_gene: TRBJ1-2; d_gene: NA; v_gene: TRBV6-5; abundance: NA; CDR3aa: CASGNQNYGYTF; CDR3nt: TGTGCCAGCGGCAATCAGAACTATGGCTACACCTTC
j_gene: TRBJ2-3; d_gene: TRBD2; v_gene: TRBV4-1; abundance: NA; CDR3aa: CASSQQVLAEVTDTQYF; CDR3nt: TGCGCCAGCAGCCAGCAAGTACTAGCGGAAGTCACAGATACGCAGTATTTT